The rows below give T cell receptor beta chains drawn from one sample of a study of CD8 T cells in Susac syndrome. TCRdb independently ran MiXCR on the immunoSEQ multiplex PCR reads; one entry per CDR3 protein. This sample yields approximately 220,000 distinct CDR3 sequences, of which 95% are seen a single time; approximately 0.08% belongs to the top ten. Input material: CD4+ T cells from PBMCs. The receptor source for this set is a human donor with multiple sclerosis. Both conserved end residues are part of each CDR3. A D gene is named only where the DNA matches it firmly. Some rows mark clone size as missing; the rest say once, few, many or name a class of expanded clone.

v_gene	len	j_gene	d_gene	abundance	CDR3nt	CDR3aa
TRBV6-5	19	TRBJ2-1	TRBD2	NA	TGTGCCAGCAGTTATTTCGGCGGGGGGTCCCTATCCGTCAACAATGAGCAGTTCTTC	CASSYFGGGSLSVNNEQFF
TRBV27	15	TRBJ1-5	NA	NA	TGTGCCAGCAGGATAGGACAGCTTAGCAATCAGCCCCAGCATTTT	CASRIGQLSNQPQHF
TRBV19	14	TRBJ1-4	TRBD1	NA	TGTGCCAGTAGTACCGGGACAGGGGATGAAAAACTGTTTTTT	CASSTGTGDEKLFF
TRBV20-1	11	TRBJ2-1	NA	NA	TGCAGTGCTACGGTCTACAATGAGCAGTTCTTC	CSATVYNEQFF
TRBV12-3/TRBV12-4	14	TRBJ2-7	NA	NA	TGTGCCAGCAGTTCCCAGGAGGGGGGCTACGAGCAGTACTTC	CASSSQEGGYEQYF
TRBV7-2	11	TRBJ2-7	NA	NA	TGTGCCAGCAGCCAACACTACGAGCAGTACTTC	CASSQHYEQYF
TRBV11-1	15	TRBJ2-5	NA	NA	TGTGCCAGCAGCCCCCGCCAGAGGGGGGATGAGACCCAGTACTTC	CASSPRQRGDETQYF
TRBV6-5	12	TRBJ1-2	TRBD1	NA	TGTGCCAGCAGACCCGCAGGGGGAGGCTACACCTTC	CASRPAGGGYTF
TRBV27	12	TRBJ1-4	NA	NA	TGTGCCAGCTCCCGGGATAATGAAAAACTGTTTTTT	CASSRDNEKLFF
TRBV4-1	17	TRBJ1-5	NA	NA	TGCGCCAGCAGTCAGACTCGGGCGGGGATCGTCAATCAGCCCCAGCATTTT	CASSQTRAGIVNQPQHF
TRBV30	14	TRBJ1-2	TRBD1	once	TGTGCCTGGAGTGGGGGGACAGGACTCTATGGCTACACCTTC	CAWSGGTGLYGYTF
TRBV5-1	14	TRBJ1-2	TRBD1	NA	TGCGCCAGCAGCTTGGCGCAGACAGGGGTTGGCTACACCTTC	CASSLAQTGVGYTF
TRBV27	13	TRBJ2-7	TRBD1	NA	TGTGCCAGCAGTCGGGACAGGTCCTACGAGCAGTACTTC	CASSRDRSYEQYF
TRBV20-1	14	TRBJ2-3	NA	NA	TGCAGTGCTAGGGAAGGACTTAGGCCAGATACGCAGTATTTT	CSAREGLRPDTQYF
TRBV28	14	TRBJ2-5	NA	NA	TGTGCCAGCAGTGCCAGACAGGAGATGGAGACCCAGTACTTC	CASSARQEMETQYF
TRBV4-2	15	TRBJ1-6	NA	NA	TGTGCCAGCAGCCAAGATCCGGCCAGGGGCTCACCCCTCCACTTT	CASSQDPARGSPLHF
TRBV25-1	13	TRBJ2-2	TRBD1	once	TGTGCCAGCAGTGAAACAGGGGCCGGGGAGCTGTTTTTT	CASSETGAGELFF
TRBV30	13	TRBJ1-6	NA	NA	TGTGCCTGGAGGGACGGGTATAATTCACCCCTCCACTTT	CAWRDGYNSPLHF
TRBV4-2	14	TRBJ2-3	NA	NA	TGTGCCAGCAGCCAGGTCGGGCGTCTTCAGGCGCAGTATTTT	CASSQVGRLQAQYF
TRBV3-1	14	TRBJ2-3	NA	NA	TGTGCCAGCAGCTTCGGGGGCGGGGCAGATACGCAGTATTTT	CASSFGGGADTQYF
TRBV30	16	TRBJ2-5	NA	NA	TGTGCCTGGAGTGTACCCCGGTCAGGACACCAAGAGACCCAGTACTTC	CAWSVPRSGHQETQYF
TRBV12-3/TRBV12-4	14	TRBJ1-5	NA	NA	TGTGCCAGCAGTCCAGGGACCCGCGGTCAGCCCCAGCATTTT	CASSPGTRGQPQHF
TRBV9	13	TRBJ1-2	NA	NA	TGTGCCAGCAGCGGAGCGGCGGGAGCAAGCTACACCTTC	CASSGAAGASYTF
TRBV3-1	16	TRBJ1-1	TRBD1	few	TGTGCCAGCAGCCAAAAGTCGGGACAGGGTGGCACTGAAGCTTTCTTT	CASSQKSGQGGTEAFF
TRBV5-6	15	TRBJ2-5	NA	NA	TGTGCCAGCAGCTTGTTTGGGACGGGTGGGGAGACCCAGTACTTC	CASSLFGTGGETQYF
TRBV3-1	15	TRBJ2-5	TRBD2	NA	TGTGCCAGCAGCGCCGAACCGGGGGGGCGAAAGACCCAGTACTTC	CASSAEPGGRKTQYF
TRBV2	14	TRBJ1-5	NA	NA	TGTGCCAGCAGGGGGGGTTTCGGCAATCAGCCCCAGCATTTT	CASRGGFGNQPQHF
TRBV30	14	TRBJ2-1	TRBD2	NA	TGTGCCTGGAGTGTACTAGCGCCCTACAATGAGCAGTTCTTC	CAWSVLAPYNEQFF
TRBV20-1	15	TRBJ1-6	NA	NA	TGCAGTGCTAGAGAGGGGGTTACCTATAATTCACCCCTCCACTTT	CSAREGVTYNSPLHF
TRBV30	15	TRBJ1-5	NA	NA	TGTGCCTGGAGTTTCCCAGGGGAAGTAGGCCAGCCCCAGCATTTT	CAWSFPGEVGQPQHF
TRBV29-1	14	TRBJ1-2	TRBD1	NA	TGCAGCGTACACAACAGGGGGCAGGCGCTTGGCTACACCTTC	CSVHNRGQALGYTF
TRBV29-1	13	TRBJ1-4	NA	NA	TGCAGCGTTTTGACGGAAAATAATGAAAAACTGTTTTTT	CSVLTENNEKLFF